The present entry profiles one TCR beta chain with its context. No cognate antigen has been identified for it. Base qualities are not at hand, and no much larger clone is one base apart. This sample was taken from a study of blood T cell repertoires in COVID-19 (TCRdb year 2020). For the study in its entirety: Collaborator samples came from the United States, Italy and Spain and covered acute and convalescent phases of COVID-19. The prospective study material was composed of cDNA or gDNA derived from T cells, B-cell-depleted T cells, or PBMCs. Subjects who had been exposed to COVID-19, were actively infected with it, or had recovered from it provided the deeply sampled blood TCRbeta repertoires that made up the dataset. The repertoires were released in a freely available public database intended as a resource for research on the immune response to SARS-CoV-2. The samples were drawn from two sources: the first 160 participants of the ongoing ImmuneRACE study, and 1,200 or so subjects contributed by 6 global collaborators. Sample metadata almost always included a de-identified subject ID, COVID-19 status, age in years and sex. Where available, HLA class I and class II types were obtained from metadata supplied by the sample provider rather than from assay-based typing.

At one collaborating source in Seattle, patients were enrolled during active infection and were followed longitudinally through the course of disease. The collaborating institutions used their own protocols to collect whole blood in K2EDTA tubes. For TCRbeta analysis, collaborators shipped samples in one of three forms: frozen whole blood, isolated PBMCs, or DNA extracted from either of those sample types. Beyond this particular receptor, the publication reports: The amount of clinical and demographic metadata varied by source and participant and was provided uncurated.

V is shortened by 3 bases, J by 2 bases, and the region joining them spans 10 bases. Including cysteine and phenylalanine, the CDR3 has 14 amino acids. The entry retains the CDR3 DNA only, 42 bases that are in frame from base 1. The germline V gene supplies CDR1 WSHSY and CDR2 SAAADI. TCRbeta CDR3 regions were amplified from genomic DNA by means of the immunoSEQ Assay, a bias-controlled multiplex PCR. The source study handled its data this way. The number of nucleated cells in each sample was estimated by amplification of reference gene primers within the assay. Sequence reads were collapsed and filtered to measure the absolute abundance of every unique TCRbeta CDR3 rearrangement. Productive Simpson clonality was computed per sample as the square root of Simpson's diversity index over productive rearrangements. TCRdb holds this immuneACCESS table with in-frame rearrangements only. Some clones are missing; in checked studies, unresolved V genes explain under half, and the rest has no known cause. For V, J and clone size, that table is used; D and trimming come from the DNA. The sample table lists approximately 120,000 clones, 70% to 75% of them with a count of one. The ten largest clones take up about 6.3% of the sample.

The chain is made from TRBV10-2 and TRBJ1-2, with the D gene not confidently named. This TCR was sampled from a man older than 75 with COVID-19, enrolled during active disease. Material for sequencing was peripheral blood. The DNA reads TGCGCCAGCAGTGAAATCGGGAAAAACTATGGCTACACCTTC. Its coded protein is CASSEIGKNYGYTF.